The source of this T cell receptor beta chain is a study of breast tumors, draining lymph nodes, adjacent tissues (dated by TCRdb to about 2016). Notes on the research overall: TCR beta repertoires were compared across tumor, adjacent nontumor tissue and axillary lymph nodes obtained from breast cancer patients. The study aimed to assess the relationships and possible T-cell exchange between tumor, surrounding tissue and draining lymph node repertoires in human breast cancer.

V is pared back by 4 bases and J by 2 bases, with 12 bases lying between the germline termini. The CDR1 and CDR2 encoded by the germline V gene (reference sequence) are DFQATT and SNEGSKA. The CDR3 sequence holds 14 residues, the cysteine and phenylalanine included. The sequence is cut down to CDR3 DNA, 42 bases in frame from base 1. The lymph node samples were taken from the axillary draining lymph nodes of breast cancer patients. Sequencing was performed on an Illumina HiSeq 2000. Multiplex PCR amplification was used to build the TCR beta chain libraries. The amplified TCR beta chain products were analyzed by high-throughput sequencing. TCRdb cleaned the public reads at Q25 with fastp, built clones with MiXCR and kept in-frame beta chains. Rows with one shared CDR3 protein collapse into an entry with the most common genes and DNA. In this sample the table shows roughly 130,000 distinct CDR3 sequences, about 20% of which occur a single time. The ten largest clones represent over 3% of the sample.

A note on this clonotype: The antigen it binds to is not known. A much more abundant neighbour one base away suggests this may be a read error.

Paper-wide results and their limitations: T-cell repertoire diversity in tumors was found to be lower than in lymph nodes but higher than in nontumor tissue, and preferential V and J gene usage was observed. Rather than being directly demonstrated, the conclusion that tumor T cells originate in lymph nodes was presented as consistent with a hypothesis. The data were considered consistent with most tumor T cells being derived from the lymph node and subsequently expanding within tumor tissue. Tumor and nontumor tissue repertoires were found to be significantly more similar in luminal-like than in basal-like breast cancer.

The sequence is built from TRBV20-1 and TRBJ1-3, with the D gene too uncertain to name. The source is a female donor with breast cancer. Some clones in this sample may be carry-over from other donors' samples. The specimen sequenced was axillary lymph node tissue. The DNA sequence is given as TGCAGTGCTAACGTTGGGAGGGCTGGAAACACCATATATTTT. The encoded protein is CSANVGRAGNTIYF.